This T cell receptor beta chain appears in the sequencing data of a study of control samples from healthy donors and cancer patients. The CDR3 loop spans 15 amino acids. V gave up 4 bases and J gave up 6 bases; unmatched junction bases: 4. Germline CDR1 and CDR2: MNHEY and SVGAGI. Data came from immunoSEQ multiplex PCR; TCRdb stores just in-frame clones and leaves some out. The sample contains over 80,000 clones, 91% of which appear only once. The chain links TRBV6-5 to TRBJ1-4, with 11 nucleotides matching TRBD1. Sequenced input: blood. This receptor was taken from a man aged 25-45 years in good health. This chain's CDR3 is CASSSRDRGYEKLFF. The DNA of the CDR3 is TGTGCCAGCAGTTCCCGGGACAGGGGGTATGAAAAACTGTTTTTT.